This T cell receptor beta chain emerged from a study of blood T cell repertoires in COVID-19 (dated by TCRdb to 2020 to 2021). Describing the broader study: Samples covering the acute and convalescent phases of COVID-19 were provided by collaborators in the United States, Italy and Spain. The repertoires were made available in a free public database intended to serve as a resource for research on the immune response to SARS-CoV-2. Subjects who had been exposed to COVID-19, were actively infected with it, or had recovered from it provided the deeply sampled blood TCRbeta repertoires that made up the dataset. Samples were obtained from the ongoing ImmuneRACE study (first 160 participants) and from over 1,000 subjects provided by 6 global collaborators. The material from the prospective study consisted of cDNA or gDNA derived from T cells, B-cell-depleted T cells, or PBMCs. Where available, HLA class I and class II types were obtained from metadata supplied by the sample provider rather than from assay-based typing. The sample metadata nearly always contained a de-identified subject ID, COVID-19 status, age in years and sex. The paper's findings and limits, for the study overall: The amount of clinical and demographic metadata varied by source and participant and was provided uncurated.

Trimming accounts for 5 bases at V and 0 bases at J, while the number of junction bases matched to no gene is 2. From its cysteine to its phenylalanine, the CDR3 spans 15 amino acids. Here the CDR3 DNA is all that survives: 45 bases in frame from base 1. Based on the germline V gene, the CDR1 and CDR2 sequences are MNHEY and SVGAGI. In Seattle, one collaborating source enrolled patients while the infection was active and tracked those patients longitudinally over the course of disease. Collaborating institutions collected whole blood in K2EDTA tubes following their own protocols. Collaborator samples were shipped for TCRbeta analysis as frozen whole blood, isolated PBMCs, or DNA extracted from either sample type. In regard to this clone: No cognate antigen has been identified for it. There are no base qualities to consult, and no much larger clone falls within one base. Other DNA sequences from this sample encode an identical CDR3 as well.

TCRbeta CDR3 regions were amplified from genomic DNA by means of the immunoSEQ Assay, a bias-controlled multiplex PCR. Per the original workflow: Nucleated cell counts per sample were estimated from amplification of reference gene primers within the assay. To quantify the absolute abundance of each unique TCRbeta CDR3 rearrangement, sequence reads were collapsed and filtered. For each sample, productive Simpson clonality was calculated as the square root of Simpson's diversity index over productive rearrangements. Not all clones reach the TCRdb copy of this immuneACCESS table, which keeps in-frame sequences only. Checked studies attribute under half of the gap to unresolved V genes and leave the rest unexplained. Clone size and the V and J calls come from that table; the DNA yielded D and trimming. The sample table contains 300,000 to 400,000 clones; only one count was recorded for about nine tenths of them. Roughly 9.9% of the sample lies in the top ten.

The sequencing input was peripheral blood. The sequence joins TRBV6-5 to TRBJ2-3, with TRBD2 matching 10 junction bases. This TCR derives from a man under 40 with COVID-19, enrolled during active disease. The CDR3 protein is CASSRTSGSTDTQYF. The nucleotide sequence reads as follows: TGTGCCAGCAGTCGGACTAGCGGTAGCACAGATACGCAGTATTTT.